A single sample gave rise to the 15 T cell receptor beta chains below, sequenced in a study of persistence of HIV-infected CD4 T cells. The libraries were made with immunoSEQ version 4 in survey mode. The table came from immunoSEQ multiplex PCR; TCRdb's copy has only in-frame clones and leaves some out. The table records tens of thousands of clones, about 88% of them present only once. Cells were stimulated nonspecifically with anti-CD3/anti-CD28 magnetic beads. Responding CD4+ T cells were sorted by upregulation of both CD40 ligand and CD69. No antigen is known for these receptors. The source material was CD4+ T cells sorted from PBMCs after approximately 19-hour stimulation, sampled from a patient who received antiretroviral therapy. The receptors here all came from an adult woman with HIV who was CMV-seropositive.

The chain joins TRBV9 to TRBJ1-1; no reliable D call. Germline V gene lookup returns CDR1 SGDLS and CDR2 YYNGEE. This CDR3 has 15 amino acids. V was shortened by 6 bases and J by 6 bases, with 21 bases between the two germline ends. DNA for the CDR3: TGTGCCAGCAAACCCCATATAGACGTCGGTGCTGAAGCTTTCTTT. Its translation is CASKPHIDVGAEAFF.

CDR3 amino acids: CASSEPDSLANYGYTF. In DNA form, the CDR3 reads TGTGCCAGCAGTGAACCCGACAGCCTAGCTAACTATGGCTACACCTTC. The J gene is TRBJ1-2, the V gene TRBV25-1; D may be TRBD1 (5 bases). The V gene's germline CDR1 is MGHDK and CDR2 SYGVNS. V lost 2 bases, J lost 0 bases, and 13 bases lay in between. CDR3 length equals 16 residues.

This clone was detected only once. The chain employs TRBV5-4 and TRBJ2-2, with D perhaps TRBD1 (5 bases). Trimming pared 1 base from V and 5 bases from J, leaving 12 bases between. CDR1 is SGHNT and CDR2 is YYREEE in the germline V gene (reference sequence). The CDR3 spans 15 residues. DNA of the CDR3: TGTGCCAGCAGCTTGACACGACAGTCAACCGGGGAGCTGTTTTTT. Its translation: CASSLTRQSTGELFF. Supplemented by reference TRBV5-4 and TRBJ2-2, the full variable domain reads ETGVTQSPTHLIKTRGQQVTLRCSSQSGHNTVSWYQQALGQGPQFIFQYYREEENGRGNFPPRFSGLQFPNYSSELNVNALELDDSALYLCASSLTRQSTGELFFGEGSRLTVL.

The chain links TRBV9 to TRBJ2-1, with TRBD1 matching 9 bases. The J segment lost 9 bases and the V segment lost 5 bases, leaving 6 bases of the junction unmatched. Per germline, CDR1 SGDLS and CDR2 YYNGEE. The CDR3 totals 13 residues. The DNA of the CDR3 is TGTGCCAGCAGGGGGACAGGGCCGGTTGAGCAGTTCTTC. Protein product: CASRGTGPVEQFF.

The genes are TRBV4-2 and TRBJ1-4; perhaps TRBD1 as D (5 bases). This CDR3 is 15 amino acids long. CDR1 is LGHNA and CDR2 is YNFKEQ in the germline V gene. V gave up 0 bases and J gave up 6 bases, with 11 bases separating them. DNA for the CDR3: TGTGCCAGCAGCCAAGATGAGGGGCGGGATGAAAAACTGTTTTTT. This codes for CASSQDEGRDEKLFF.

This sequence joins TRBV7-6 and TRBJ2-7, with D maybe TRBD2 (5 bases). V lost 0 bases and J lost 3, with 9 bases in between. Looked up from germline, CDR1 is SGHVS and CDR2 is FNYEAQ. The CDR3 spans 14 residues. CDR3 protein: CASSLAAGDYEQYF. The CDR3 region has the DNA TGTGCCAGCAGCTTAGCGGCCGGGGACTACGAGCAGTACTTC.

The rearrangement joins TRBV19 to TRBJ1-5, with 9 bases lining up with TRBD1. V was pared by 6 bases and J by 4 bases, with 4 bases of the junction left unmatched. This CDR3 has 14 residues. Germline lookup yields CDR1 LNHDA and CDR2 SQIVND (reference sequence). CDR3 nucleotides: TGTGCCAGTAGAATTGGACAGGGGAATCAGCCCCAGCATTTT. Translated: CASRIGQGNQPQHF.

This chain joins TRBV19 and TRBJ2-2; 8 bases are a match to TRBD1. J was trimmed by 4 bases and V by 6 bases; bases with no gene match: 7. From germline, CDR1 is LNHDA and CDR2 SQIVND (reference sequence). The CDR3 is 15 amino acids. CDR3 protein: CASRKDDRGTGELFF. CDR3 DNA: TGTGCCAGTAGGAAAGATGACAGGGGCACCGGGGAGCTGTTTTTT.

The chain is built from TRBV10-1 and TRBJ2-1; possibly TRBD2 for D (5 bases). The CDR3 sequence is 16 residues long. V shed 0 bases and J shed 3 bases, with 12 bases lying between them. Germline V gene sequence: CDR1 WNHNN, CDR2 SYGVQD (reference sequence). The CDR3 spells CASSESKAGLYNEQFF. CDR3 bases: TGCGCCAGCAGTGAGTCGAAGGCAGGACTCTACAATGAGCAGTTCTTC.

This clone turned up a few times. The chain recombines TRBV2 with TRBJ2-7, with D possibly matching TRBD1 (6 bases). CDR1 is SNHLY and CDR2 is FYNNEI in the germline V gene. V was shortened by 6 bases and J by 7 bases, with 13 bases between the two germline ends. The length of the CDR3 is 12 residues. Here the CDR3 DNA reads TGTGCCAGCAGCGAACAGGGACCAGAGCAGTACGTC. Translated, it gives CASSEQGPEQYV.

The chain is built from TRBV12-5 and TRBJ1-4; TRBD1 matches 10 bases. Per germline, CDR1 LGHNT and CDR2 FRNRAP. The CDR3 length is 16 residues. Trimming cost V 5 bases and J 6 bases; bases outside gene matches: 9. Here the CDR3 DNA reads TGTGCTAGTGGTACGGGACAGGGGACGGATTATGAAAAACTGTTTTTT. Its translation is CASGTGQGTDYEKLFF.

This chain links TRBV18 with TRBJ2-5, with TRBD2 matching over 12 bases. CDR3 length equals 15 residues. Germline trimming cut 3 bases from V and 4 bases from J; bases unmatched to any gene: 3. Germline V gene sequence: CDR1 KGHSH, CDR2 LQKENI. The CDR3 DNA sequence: TGTGCCAGCTCACCCCTAGCGGGGGGGCGAGAGACCCAGTACTTC. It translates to CASSPLAGGRETQYF.

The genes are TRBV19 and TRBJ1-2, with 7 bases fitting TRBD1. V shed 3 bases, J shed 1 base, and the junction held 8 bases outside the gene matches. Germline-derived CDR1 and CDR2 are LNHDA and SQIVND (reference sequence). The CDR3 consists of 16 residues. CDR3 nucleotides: TGTGCCAGTAGTATCGTTACAGGGGCGAATAACTATGGCTACACCTTC. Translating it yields CASSIVTGANNYGYTF. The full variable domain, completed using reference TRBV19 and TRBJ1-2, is DGGITQSPKYLFRKEGQNVTLSCEQNLNHDAMYWYRQDPGQGLRLIYYSQIVNDFQKGDIAEGYSVSREKKESFPLTVTSAQKNPTAFYLCASSIVTGANNYGYTFGSGTRLTVV.

In DNA form, the CDR3 reads TGTGCCAGCAGCCCCCAGGACAGGGGAGGTGGCTACACCTTC. As protein: CASSPQDRGGGYTF. J is TRBJ1-2 and V is TRBV3-1 (or the pseudogene TRBV3-2); 9 positions agree with TRBD1. Germline-derived CDR1 and CDR2 are LGHDT and YNNKEL (reference sequence). The ends lost 4 bases at V and 7 bases at J; junction bases unmatched: 7. This CDR3 is 14 amino acids long.

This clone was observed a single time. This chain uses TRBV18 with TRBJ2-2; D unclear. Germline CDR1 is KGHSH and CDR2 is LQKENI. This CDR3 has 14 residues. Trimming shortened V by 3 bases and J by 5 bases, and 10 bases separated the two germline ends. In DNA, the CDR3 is TGTGCCAGCTCACCCGACCTGGGTACCGGGGAGCTGTTTTTT. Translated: CASSPDLGTGELFF.